This T cell receptor beta chain originates from a study of blood T cell repertoires in COVID-19. Turning to the study itself: The samples span acute and convalescent COVID-19 from the United States, Italy and Spain.

Germline V CDR1 and CDR2: MNHEY, SVGAGI. V was pared by 11 bases and J by 8 bases, with 12 bases of the junction left unmatched. The CDR3 totals 13 residues. Authors' data handling: Amplification of reference gene primers provided the estimated nucleated cell counts. Method: immunoSEQ multiplex PCR; TCRdb's copy keeps in-frame clones and lacks some. The V and J calls and clone size were taken over from that table, and D and trimming were inferred from the DNA. The data show 60,000 to 75,000 clones, with approximately 88% seen just once and over 4.5% held by the top ten. Source material: peripheral blood. This chain links TRBV6-5 with TRBJ2-3, with 8 positions matching TRBD2. The sequence derives from a human donor in a cohort sampled during active COVID-19. In DNA form, the CDR3 reads TGTGCCGGGCGGGGGGCCCCCCGTAGTACGCAGTATTTT. It encodes CAGRGAPRSTQYF.